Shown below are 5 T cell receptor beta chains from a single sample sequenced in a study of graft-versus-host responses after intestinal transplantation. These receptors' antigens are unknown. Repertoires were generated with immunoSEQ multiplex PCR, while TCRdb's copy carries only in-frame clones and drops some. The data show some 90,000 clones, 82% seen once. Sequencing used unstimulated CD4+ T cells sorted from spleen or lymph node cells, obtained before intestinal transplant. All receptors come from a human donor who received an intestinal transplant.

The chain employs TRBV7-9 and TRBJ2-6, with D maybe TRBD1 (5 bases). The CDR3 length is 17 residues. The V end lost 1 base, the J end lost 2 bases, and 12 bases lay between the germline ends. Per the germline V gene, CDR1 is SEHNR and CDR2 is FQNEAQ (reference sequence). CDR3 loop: CASSLGVRGTGANVLTF. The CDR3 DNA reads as TGTGCCAGCAGCTTAGGAGTAAGGGGAACTGGGGCCAACGTCCTGACTTTC.

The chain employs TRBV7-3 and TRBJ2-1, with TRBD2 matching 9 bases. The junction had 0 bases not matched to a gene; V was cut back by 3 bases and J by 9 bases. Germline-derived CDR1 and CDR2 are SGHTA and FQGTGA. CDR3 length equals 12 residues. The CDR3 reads CASSLREGEQFF. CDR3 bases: TGTGCCAGCAGCTTGCGGGAGGGTGAGCAGTTCTTC. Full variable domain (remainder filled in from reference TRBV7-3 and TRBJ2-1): GAGVSQTPSNKVTEKGKYVELRCDPISGHTALYWYRQSLGQGPEFLIYFQGTGAADDSGLPNDRFFAVRPEGSVSTLKIQRTERGDSAVYLCASSLREGEQFFGPGTRLTVL.

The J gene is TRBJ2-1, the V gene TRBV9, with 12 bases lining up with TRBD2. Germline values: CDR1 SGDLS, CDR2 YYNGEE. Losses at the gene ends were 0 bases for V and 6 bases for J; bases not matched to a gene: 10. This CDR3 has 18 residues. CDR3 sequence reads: CASSVDVRLAGGSNEQFF. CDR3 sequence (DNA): TGTGCCAGCAGCGTAGACGTCCGGCTAGCGGGAGGGAGCAATGAGCAGTTCTTC.

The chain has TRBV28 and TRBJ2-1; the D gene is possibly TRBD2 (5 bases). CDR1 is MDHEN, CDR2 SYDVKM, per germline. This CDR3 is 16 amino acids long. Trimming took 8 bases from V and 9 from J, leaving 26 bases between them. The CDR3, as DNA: TGTGCCAGCCGCTCACTACTTGGACGGGGAGTGGGTGAGCAGTTCTTC. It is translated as CASRSLLGRGVGEQFF. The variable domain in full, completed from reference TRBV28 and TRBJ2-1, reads DVKVTQSSRYLVKRTGEKVFLECVQDMDHENMFWYRQDPGLGLRLIYFSYDVKMKEKGDIPEGYSVSREKKERFSLILESASTNQTSMYLCASRSLLGRGVGEQFFGPGTRLTVL.

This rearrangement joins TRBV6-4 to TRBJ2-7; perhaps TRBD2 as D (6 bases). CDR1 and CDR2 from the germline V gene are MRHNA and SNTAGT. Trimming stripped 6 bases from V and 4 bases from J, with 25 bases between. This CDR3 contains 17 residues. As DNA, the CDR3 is TGTGCCAGCAGCGGGAGCGGGTTCGGGTACAGGTGTTACGAGCAGTACTTC. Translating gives CASSGSGFGYRCYEQYF.